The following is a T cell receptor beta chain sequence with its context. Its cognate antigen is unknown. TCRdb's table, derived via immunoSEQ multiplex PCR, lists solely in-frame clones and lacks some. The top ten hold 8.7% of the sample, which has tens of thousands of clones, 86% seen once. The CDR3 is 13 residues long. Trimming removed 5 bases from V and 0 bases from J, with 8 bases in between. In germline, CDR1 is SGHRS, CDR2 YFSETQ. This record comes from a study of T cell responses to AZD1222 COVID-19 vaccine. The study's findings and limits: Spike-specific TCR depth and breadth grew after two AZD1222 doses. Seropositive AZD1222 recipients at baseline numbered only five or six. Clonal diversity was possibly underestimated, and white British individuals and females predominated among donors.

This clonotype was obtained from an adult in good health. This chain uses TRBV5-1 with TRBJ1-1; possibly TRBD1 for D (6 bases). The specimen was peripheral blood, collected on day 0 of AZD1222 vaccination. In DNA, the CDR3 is TGCGCCAGCAGGGGGGCCATGAACACTGAAGCTTTCTTT. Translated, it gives CASRGAMNTEAFF.